Included here is one TCR beta chain sequence, with context. Its target is unknown. TCRdb reprocessed the reads with MiXCR, giving one entry per CDR3 protein. The data hold 450,000 to 600,000 distinct CDR3 sequences, with roughly 43% observed a single time. These data are taken from a study of T cell repertoires in cytomegalovirus infection. Turning to the study itself: Recently identified HLA-C-restricted and well-studied HLA-B-restricted CMV epitopes were used. Carrying CMV and the relevant HLA type showed in public TCR beta signatures.

Study-level results: Frequencies of public TCR beta families were cumulated, and this identified carriers of CMV plus the relevant HLA.

Sequences were derived from cultured PBMCs, sampled from culture after CMV antigen stimulation. The TCR was taken from a human donor in good health (CMV status not recorded). Some clones in this sample may be carry-over from other donors' samples.

The CDR3 reads CASSYSPGGETQYF. The CDR3 nucleotides read TGTGCCAGCAGTTACTCACCAGGGGGAGAGACCCAGTACTTC. V is TRBV6-1 and J is TRBJ2-5; TRBD1 matches 7 bases. Trimming at V came to 5 bases and at J to 4 bases, leaving 7 bases not matched to a gene. This CDR3 contains 14 residues. Per the germline V gene, CDR1 is MNHNS and CDR2 is SASEGT.